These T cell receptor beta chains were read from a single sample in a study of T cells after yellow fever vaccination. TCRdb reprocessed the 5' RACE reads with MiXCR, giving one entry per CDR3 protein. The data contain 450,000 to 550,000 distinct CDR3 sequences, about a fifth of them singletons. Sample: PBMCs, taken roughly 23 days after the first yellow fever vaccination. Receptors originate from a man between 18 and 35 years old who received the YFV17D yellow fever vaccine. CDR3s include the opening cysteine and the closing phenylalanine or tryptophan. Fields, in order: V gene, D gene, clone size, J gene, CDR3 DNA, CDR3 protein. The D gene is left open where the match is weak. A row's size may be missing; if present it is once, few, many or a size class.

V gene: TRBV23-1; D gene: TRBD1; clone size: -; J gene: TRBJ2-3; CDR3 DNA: TGCGCCAGCAGTCGACCGGGACAGGGGACAGATACGCAGTATTTT; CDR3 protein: CASSRPGQGTDTQYF
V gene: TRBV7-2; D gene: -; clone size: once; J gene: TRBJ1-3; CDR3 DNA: TGTGCCAGCAGCCCGGGGACCGACTCTGGAAACACCATATATTTT; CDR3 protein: CASSPGTDSGNTIYF
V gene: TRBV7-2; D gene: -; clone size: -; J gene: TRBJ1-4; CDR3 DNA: TGTGCCAGCACCCCTTCTACAACTAATGAAAAACTGTTTTTT; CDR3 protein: CASTPSTTNEKLFF
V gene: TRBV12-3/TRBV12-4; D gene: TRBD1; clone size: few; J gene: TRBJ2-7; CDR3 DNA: TGTGCCAGCAGTTTAGTAGGACAGGTTACTTCCGAGCAGTACTTC; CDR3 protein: CASSLVGQVTSEQYF
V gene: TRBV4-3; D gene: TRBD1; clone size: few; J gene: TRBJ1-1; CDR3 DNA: TGCGCCAGCAGCCAGAAACAGGGGATCACTGAAGCTTTCTTT; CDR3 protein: CASSQKQGITEAFF
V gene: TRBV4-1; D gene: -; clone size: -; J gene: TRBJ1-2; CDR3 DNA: TGCGCCAGCAGCAATAAGGGAGGAGGTAACTATGGCTACACCTTC; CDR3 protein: CASSNKGGGNYGYTF
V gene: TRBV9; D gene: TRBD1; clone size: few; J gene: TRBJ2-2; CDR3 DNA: TGTGCCAGCAGCATCAGGGGGAAAGACACCGGGGAGCTGTTTTTT; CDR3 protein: CASSIRGKDTGELFF
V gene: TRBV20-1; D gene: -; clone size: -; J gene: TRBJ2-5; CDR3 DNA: TGCAGTGCAAGACAGCAACAAGAGACCCAGTACTTC; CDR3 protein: CSARQQQETQYF
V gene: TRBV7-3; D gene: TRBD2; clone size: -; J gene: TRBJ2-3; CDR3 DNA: TGTGCCAGCAGCTTTGGGGGGGACCCCACAGATACGCAGTATTTT; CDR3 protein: CASSFGGDPTDTQYF
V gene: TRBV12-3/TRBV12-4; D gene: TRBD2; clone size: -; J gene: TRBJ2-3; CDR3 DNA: TGTGCCAGCAGTCCCCCGGGTAGCGGGGACTCAGATACGCAGTATTTT; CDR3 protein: CASSPPGSGDSDTQYF
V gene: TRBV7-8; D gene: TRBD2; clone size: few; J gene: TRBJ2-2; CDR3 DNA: TGTGCCAGCAGCTTAGTGGGTAGCGGGGGATCCGGGGAGCTGTTTTTT; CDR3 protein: CASSLVGSGGSGELFF